This T cell receptor (beta chain) came from a study of blood T cells in healthy people across ages. PCR was performed a second time for roughly 6 to 12 cycles using a sample-barcoded 5' primer and a J-beta primer mix. TCRdb passed the 5' RACE reads through MiXCR, listing each CDR3 protein once. Of 1.8 million or so distinct CDR3 sequences in the sample, approximately 39% were seen once. Trimming cost V 2 bases and J 5 bases, with 10 bases left between them. This CDR3 contains 13 residues. Germline loops: CDR1 DFQATT, CDR2 SNEGSKA (reference sequence). The chain employs TRBV20-1 and TRBJ1-5, with TRBD1 as a possible D gene (5 bases). This clonotype originated in a human donor in good health. The specimen was blood. This CDR3 is CSARLTDYQPQHF. The CDR3 region has the DNA TGCAGTGCTAGACTGACAGATTATCAGCCCCAGCATTTT.